Detailed here is one T cell receptor beta chain. The antigen is unknown. TCRdb processed the reads anew with MiXCR; each CDR3 protein has one entry. The profile shows about 310,000 distinct CDR3 sequences, roughly 25% of them singletons. The record originates from a study of T cell repertoires in cytomegalovirus infection. V lost 2 bases to trimming and J lost 0 bases, with 7 bases between them. CDR1 ENHRY and CDR2 SYGVKD come from the germline V gene. The CDR3 consists of 14 residues. Sample: cultured PBMCs, taken from culture after CMV antigen stimulation. The TCR originated in a human donor in good health (CMV status not recorded). Some clones in this sample may be carry-over from other donors' samples. V and J are TRBV10-3 and TRBJ1-1, with TRBD1 as a possible D gene (5 bases). The chain's CDR3 is CAISERGLNTEAFF. The CDR3 coding sequence is TGTGCCATCAGTGAGAGGGGTTTGAACACTGAAGCTTTCTTT.